This T cell receptor beta chain is from a study of PD-L1 blockade in urothelial cancer. The overall study: Administration of atezolizumab to patients began around 2014, at 1,200 mg intravenously every 3 weeks. About 90% of the 29 patients comprised males who had bladder-origin urothelial cancer. Prior regimens of chemotherapy numbered 0 to 3 per patient.

Clones were sequenced by immunoSEQ multiplex PCR, and TCRdb holds only the in-frame ones, with some missing. The sample contains fewer than 50,000 clones, approximately 79% of which appear only once. Time point of the sample: pretreatment peripheral blood. Germline V gene sequence: CDR1 MNHNS, CDR2 SASEGT. CDR3 length: 14 amino acids. Germline trimming cut 1 base from V and 4 bases from J; bases unmatched to any gene: 0. This receptor was taken from a man aged 65-85 years with urothelial cancer. V gene TRBV6-1 combines with J gene TRBJ1-3; 8 bases are shared with TRBD1. The sequenced sample was PBMCs, obtained around atezolizumab (anti-PD-L1) treatment. The CDR3 here is CASSEGDRGNTIYF. CDR3 nucleotides: TGTGCCAGCAGTGAAGGGGACAGGGGAAACACCATATATTTT.